This T cell receptor (beta chain) stems from a study of read filtering for tumor transcriptome and immune sequencing. Whole-study context: Among patients, some 17 were male and about 15 female, aged roughly 47 to 90 (mean around 68). Regarding the study as a whole: Sorted CD138-negative bone marrow cells were not purified T cells. Correlation between methods rose after single-read clonotypes were removed.

In the case of this clonotype: Its antigen is not known. With a much larger clone just one base away, this may be a read error.

The CDR3 sequence is 14 residues long. The V gene lost 5 bases and the J gene lost 4 bases, with 14 bases spanning the gap. This library used roughly 0.4 ug RNA and molecular barcoded adaptors spanning alpha/delta and beta/gamma chains. TCRdb re-called the reads through MiXCR, storing one row per CDR3 protein. Here the sample spans around 50,000 distinct CDR3 sequences, around a fifth being singletons. The chain combines TRBV12-3 or TRBV12-4 with TRBJ1-2; a possible D gene is TRBD1 (6 bases). The receptor comes from a donor at least 40 years old with multiple myeloma. The sequenced sample was a population of CD138-negative cells sorted from bone marrow. CDR3 DNA sequence: TGTGCCAGCAGTCCCCCCGGGACAACCTATGGCTACACCTTC. It is translated as CASSPPGTTYGYTF.